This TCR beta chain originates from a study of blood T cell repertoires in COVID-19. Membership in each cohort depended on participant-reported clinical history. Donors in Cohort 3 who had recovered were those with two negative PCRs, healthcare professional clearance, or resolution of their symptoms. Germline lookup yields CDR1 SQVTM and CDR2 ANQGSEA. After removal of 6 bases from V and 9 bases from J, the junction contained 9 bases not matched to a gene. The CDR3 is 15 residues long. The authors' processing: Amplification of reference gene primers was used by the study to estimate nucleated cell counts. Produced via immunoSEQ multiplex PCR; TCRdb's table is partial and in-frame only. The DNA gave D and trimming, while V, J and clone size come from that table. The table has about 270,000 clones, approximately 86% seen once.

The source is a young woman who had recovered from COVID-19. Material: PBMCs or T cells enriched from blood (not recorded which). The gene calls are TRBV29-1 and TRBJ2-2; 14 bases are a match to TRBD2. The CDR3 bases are TGCAGCGTCGGACTAGCGGGGGGCCCGTCCCGGGAGCTGTTTTTT. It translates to CSVGLAGGPSRELFF.